The 25 T cell receptor beta chains given below trace back to one sample, sequenced in a study of OX40 agonist ivuxolimab in advanced cancers. Repertoires were generated with immunoSEQ multiplex PCR, while TCRdb's copy carries only in-frame clones and drops some. The data contain under 75,000 clones, 85% to 90% of them singletons. The source material was CD4+ or CD8+ T cells sorted from blood, sampled in a trial of the OX40 agonist ivuxolimab. The receptors shown here come from an adult with an advanced solid tumor such as melanoma, head and neck, liver or kidney cancer.

The rearrangement joins TRBV2 to TRBJ2-3; D is possibly TRBD1 or TRBD2 (6 bases each). Germline CDR1 SNHLY, CDR2 FYNNEI. The V end was cut by 1 base, the J end by 2 bases, with 13 bases between. CDR3 length: 16 amino acids. In DNA, the CDR3 is TGTGCCAGCAGTGAAGGTACGGGGGCGACCACAGATACGCAGTATTTT. This translates into CASSEGTGATTDTQYF.

This clone was observed a few times. CDR3 in DNA: TGCGCCAGCACCCATGGCCGAGGGACTAGCGGGACTAGCACAGATACGCAGTATTTT. As protein: CASTHGRGTSGTSTDTQYF. V and J are TRBV5-1 and TRBJ2-3; 13 bases are a match to TRBD2. From germline, CDR1 is SGHRS and CDR2 YFSETQ. Germline trimming cut 6 bases from V and 0 bases from J; bases unmatched to any gene: 13. CDR3 length: 19 residues.

This clone was recorded only once. The V gene is TRBV6-6, the J gene TRBJ1-2; D not resolved. With 5 bases removed from V and 2 bases from J, the gap between germline ends came to 9 bases. The CDR3 covers 13 residues. Germline assignment: CDR1 MNHNY and CDR2 SVGAGI (reference sequence). As DNA, the CDR3 is TGTGCCAGCAGTCAGACAACGAACTATGGCTACACCTTC. It specifies CASSQTTNYGYTF.

This clone has a single count. This chain uses TRBV15 with TRBJ1-4, with TRBD1 as a possible D gene (6 bases). The CDR3 consists of 15 residues. V lost 5 bases and J lost 6, with 16 bases in between. CDR1 is LNHNV and CDR2 is YYDKDF in the germline V gene (reference sequence). The CDR3 loop is CATSGTGGRDEKLFF. The CDR3 DNA sequence: TGTGCCACCAGCGGCACCGGGGGGCGCGATGAAAAACTGTTTTTT.

The V call is TRBV29-1, the J call TRBJ2-1; perhaps TRBD2 as D (5 bases). V was shortened by 4 bases and J by 8 bases, with 9 bases between the two germline ends. Looked up from germline, CDR1 is SQVTM and CDR2 is ANQGSEA. This CDR3 region has 11 residues. CDR3 amino acids: CSVGPGYEQFF. For the CDR3, the DNA is TGCAGCGTTGGTCCGGGGTATGAGCAGTTCTTC.

The CDR3 nucleotides read TGTGCCAGCAGTCGCTCCGAAGGTACTGAAGCTTTCTTT. This translates into CASSRSEGTEAFF. The V gene is TRBV6-5, the J gene TRBJ1-1; D uncertain. The CDR3 runs to 13 residues. V was cut by 5 bases and J by 5 bases, with 12 bases left in between. Per the germline V gene, CDR1 is MNHEY and CDR2 is SVGAGI.

About this clone itself: Additional DNA sequences in this sample encode the identical CDR3. The chain links TRBV5-6 to TRBJ2-2; 7 bases match TRBD1. This CDR3 contains 15 residues. The V gene's germline CDR1 is SGHDT and CDR2 YYEEEE. Trimming at V came to 0 bases and at J to 5 bases, leaving 4 bases not matched to a gene. The chain's CDR3 is CASSLEDRITGELFF. Here the CDR3 DNA reads TGTGCCAGCAGCTTGGAGGACAGGATAACCGGGGAGCTGTTTTTT. The full variable domain, completed using reference TRBV5-6 and TRBJ2-2, is DAGVTQSPTHLIKTRGQQVTLRCSPKSGHDTVSWYQQALGQGPQFIFQYYEEEERQRGNFPDRFSGHQFPNYSSELNVNALLLGDSALYLCASSLEDRITGELFFGEGSRLTVL.

This clone appeared a single time. The CDR3 loop is CASSAITGSGANVLTF. The CDR3 DNA reads TGTGCCAGCAGCGCAATCACAGGGTCTGGGGCCAACGTCCTGACTTTC. The chain uses TRBV28 and TRBJ2-6, with a possible D match to TRBD1 (6 bases). V lost 6 bases to trimming and J lost 1 base, with 13 bases between them. The CDR3 has 16 residues. The germline CDR1 and CDR2 sequences are MDHEN and SYDVKM.

CDR3 sequence: CASGSSLGTGELFF. CDR3 bases: TGTGCCAGCGGTTCCAGTTTGGGCACCGGGGAGCTGTTTTTT. The rearrangement links TRBV7-9 to TRBJ2-2; D unresolved. Germline loops: CDR1 SEHNR, CDR2 FQNEAQ (reference sequence). Trimming took 8 bases from V and 4 from J, leaving 14 bases between them. The CDR3 length is 14 residues. Variable domain in full (rest from reference TRBV7-9 and TRBJ2-2): DTGVSQNPRHKITKRGQNVTFRCDPISEHNRLYWYRQTLGQGPEFLTYFQNEAQLEKSRLLSDRFSAERPKGSFSTLEIQRTEQGDSAMYLCASGSSLGTGELFFGEGSRLTVL.

CDR3 sequence (DNA): TGTGCCAGCAGCTTAGTAGCCTCTGGAAACACCATATATTTT. Its protein is CASSLVASGNTIYF. The V call is TRBV7-2, the J call TRBJ1-3; D unclear. Germline V gene data show CDR1 as SGHTA and CDR2 as FQGNSA. The V end lost 1 base, the J end lost 0 bases, and 4 bases lay between the germline ends. The CDR3 is 14 amino acids.

The CDR3 here is CASSLVGLRDGTQYF. CDR3 coding DNA: TGTGCCAGCAGCTTAGTAGGACTTCGGGATGGGACCCAGTACTTC. The chain couples TRBV11-2 to TRBJ2-5, with D perhaps matching TRBD2 (5 bases). V dropped 1 base and J dropped 7 bases, with 16 bases sitting between them. The CDR3 has 15 amino acids. Per germline, CDR1 SGHAT and CDR2 FQNNGV.

This clone has just one count. The chain carries TRBV21-1 and TRBJ1-5. TRBV21-1 is labeled a pseudogene. This CDR3 contains 16 residues. CDR3 sequence (DNA): TGTGCCAGCAGCAAAAGGACCCAGAACAGCAATCAGCCCCAGCATTTT. Encoded protein: CASSKRTQNSNQPQHF.

The chain employs TRBV30 and TRBJ2-2; D possibly matches TRBD1 or TRBD2 (5 bases each). The germline V gene encodes CDR1 GTSNPN and CDR2 SVGIG (reference sequence). The CDR3 has 14 residues. With 4 bases removed from V and 6 bases from J, the gap between germline ends came to 15 bases. CDR3 nucleotides: TGTGCCTGGAAGGTAGTATCGGGGCCCGGGGAGCTGTTTTTT. It encodes CAWKVVSGPGELFF.

This clone was seen a single time. The chain recombines TRBV6-6 with TRBJ2-2; possible D gene TRBD1, 5 bases. CDR1 and CDR2 (germline): MNHNY, SVGAGI (reference sequence). The CDR3 extends over 14 amino acids. The V and J ends lost 0 bases and 6 bases respectively, with 8 bases between them. This chain's CDR3 is CASSYSQTAGELFF. The CDR3 bases are TGTGCCAGCAGTTACTCACAGACAGCCGGGGAGCTGTTTTTT.

The gene calls are TRBV2 and TRBJ2-5, with D perhaps given as TRBD1 or TRBD2 (5 bases each). The CDR3 contains 14 residues. With 4 bases removed from V and 5 bases from J, the gap between germline ends came to 14 bases. Germline CDR1 and CDR2: SNHLY and FYNNEI. CDR3 loop: CASSVTGAGETQYF. The CDR3 nucleotides read TGTGCCAGCAGTGTGACCGGGGCCGGGGAGACCCAGTACTTC.

The table lists this clone with a few counts. The chain has TRBV4-1 and TRBJ1-1; D is perhaps TRBD1 (6 bases). The V gene lost 4 bases and the J gene lost 1 base, with 10 bases spanning the gap. Per the germline V gene, CDR1 is MGHRA and CDR2 is YSYEKL. The CDR3 covers 14 residues. The CDR3 loop reads CASSRTTGNTEAFF. The CDR3 DNA follows: TGCGCCAGCAGCCGTACGACAGGGAACACTGAAGCTTTCTTT.

The chain joins TRBV19 to TRBJ2-7; 10 bases line up with TRBD2. CDR1 and CDR2 (germline): LNHDA, SQIVND (reference sequence). V lost 4 bases, J lost 4 bases, and 7 bases stayed unmatched. This CDR3 is built from 15 residues. The CDR3 loop is CASSTTRLAGYEQYF. DNA for the CDR3: TGTGCCAGTAGTACCACACGACTAGCGGGTTACGAGCAGTACTTC.

This chain joins TRBV28 and TRBJ1-5, with D perhaps matching TRBD1 (5 bases). V was shortened by 3 bases and J by 2 bases, with 11 bases between the two germline ends. Germline CDR1 MDHEN, CDR2 SYDVKM. This CDR3 is built from 15 residues. The CDR3 reads CASSFRGAGNQPQHF. The CDR3 DNA reads as TGTGCCAGCAGTTTCAGAGGGGCGGGCAATCAGCCCCAGCATTTT.

This clone has more than one count but fewer than ten. CDR3 bases: TGTGCCAGCAGTTACGGTTTCAATCAGCCCCAGCATTTT. As protein: CASSYGFNQPQHF. The gene calls are TRBV6-5 and TRBJ1-5; no definite D call. Germline CDR1 reads MNHEY; CDR2 reads SVGAGI. The CDR3 consists of 13 residues. V gave up 2 bases and J gave up 3 bases, with 5 bases separating them.

The chain combines TRBV20-1 with TRBJ2-7; the D is unclear. This CDR3 contains 11 residues. The germline gives CDR1 DFQATT, CDR2 SNEGSKA (reference sequence). Trimming took off 6 bases at V and 4 bases at J, with 10 bases between the two ends. CDR3 DNA sequence: TGCAGTGCCCTCAGGAGTTACGAGCAGTACTTC. It specifies CSALRSYEQYF.

CDR3 protein: CASILRGVLAGEPGGQFF. DNA for the CDR3: TGTGCCAGCATCCTAAGGGGAGTACTAGCGGGAGAACCGGGGGGGCAGTTCTTC. The rearrangement joins TRBV2 to TRBJ2-1; TRBD2 matches 11 bases. CDR3 length: 18 amino acids. Germline CDR1 SNHLY, CDR2 FYNNEI. Trimming at V came to 7 bases and at J to 12 bases, leaving 23 bases not matched to a gene.

This chain connects TRBV9 to TRBJ1-2, with D tentatively TRBD1 (5 bases). V was cut by 4 bases and J by 4 bases, with 17 bases left in between. This CDR3 is built from 15 residues. The germline V gene has CDR1 SGDLS and CDR2 YYNGEE. CDR3: CASSPEEGPSYGYTF. In nucleotides, the CDR3 is TGTGCCAGCAGCCCCGAGGAGGGACCCTCCTATGGCTACACCTTC.

The chain couples TRBV5-4 to TRBJ2-6; 9 nucleotides line up with TRBD1. The CDR3 has 17 residues. The germline V gene has CDR1 SGHNT and CDR2 YYREEE (reference sequence). V lost 4 bases and J lost 4; bases outside the gene matches: 9. The CDR3 nucleotides read TGTGCCAGCAGCCCTAAAGGGACAGGGATAGGGGCCAACGTCCTGACTTTC. It specifies CASSPKGTGIGANVLTF. The complete variable domain, with remaining parts taken from reference TRBV5-4 and TRBJ2-6, reads ETGVTQSPTHLIKTRGQQVTLRCSSQSGHNTVSWYQQALGQGPQFIFQYYREEENGRGNFPPRFSGLQFPNYSSELNVNALELDDSALYLCASSPKGTGIGANVLTFGAGSRLTVL.

The J gene is TRBJ1-5, the V gene TRBV7-9; D gene unclear. V was pared by 5 bases and J by 5 bases, with 16 bases between. The CDR3 spans 15 residues. Germline V gene lookup returns CDR1 SEHNR and CDR2 FQNEAQ (reference sequence). The CDR3 bases are TGTGCCAGCAGCCCGCCAGGTCTAGGGCATCAGCCCCAGCATTTT. Protein: CASSPPGLGHQPQHF.

The V and J genes are TRBV5-1 and TRBJ2-2; D might be TRBD2 (5 bases). CDR3 size: 19 residues. Trimming removed 3 bases from V and 4 bases from J, with 25 bases in between. From germline, CDR1 is SGHRS and CDR2 YFSETQ. CDR3 region: CASSSLFSVRAELTGELFF. The CDR3 DNA follows: TGCGCCAGCAGCTCCCTATTTTCGGTGCGGGCAGAGCTCACCGGGGAGCTGTTTTTT.